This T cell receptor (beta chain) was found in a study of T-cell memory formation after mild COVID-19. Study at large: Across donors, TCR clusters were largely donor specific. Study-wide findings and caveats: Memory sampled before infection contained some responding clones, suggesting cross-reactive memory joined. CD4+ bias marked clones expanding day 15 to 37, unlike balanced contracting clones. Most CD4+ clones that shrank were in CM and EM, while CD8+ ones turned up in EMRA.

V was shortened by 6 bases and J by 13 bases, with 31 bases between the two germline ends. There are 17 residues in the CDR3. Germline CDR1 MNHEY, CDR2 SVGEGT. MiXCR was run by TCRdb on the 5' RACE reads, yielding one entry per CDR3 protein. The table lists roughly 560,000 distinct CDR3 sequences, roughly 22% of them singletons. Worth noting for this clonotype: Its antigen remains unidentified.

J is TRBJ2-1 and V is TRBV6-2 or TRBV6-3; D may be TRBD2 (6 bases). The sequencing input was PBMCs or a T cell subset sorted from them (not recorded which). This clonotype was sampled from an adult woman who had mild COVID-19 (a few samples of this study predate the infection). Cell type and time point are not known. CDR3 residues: CASSHFGFSGPQATQFF. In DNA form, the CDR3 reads TGTGCCAGCAGCCATTTCGGATTTAGCGGACCTCAGGCCACCCAGTTCTTC.